These 15 T cell receptor beta chains came from one sample sequenced in a study of blood T cell repertoires in COVID-19. The protocol was immunoSEQ multiplex PCR, while the TCRdb copy is restricted to in-frame clones and leaves out a portion. The sample has approximately 200,000 clones, less than 90% seen once. Source material: PBMCs or T cells enriched from blood (not recorded which). Receptors were obtained from a young woman who had been exposed to COVID-19.

CDR3 residues: CASSPRRDRGHYGYTF. The DNA of the CDR3 is TGCGCCAGCAGCCCGAGAAGAGACAGGGGGCACTATGGCTACACCTTC. The chain carries TRBV5-1 and TRBJ1-2; 10 bases fit TRBD1. The CDR3 extends over 16 amino acids. Germline loops: CDR1 SGHRS, CDR2 YFSETQ. After removal of 4 bases from V and 3 bases from J, the junction contained 9 bases not matched to a gene.

V is TRBV2 and J is TRBJ2-5, with D possibly being TRBD2 (7 bases). Germline V gene data show CDR1 as SNHLY and CDR2 as FYNNEI. There are 15 residues in the CDR3. V was shortened by 9 bases and J by 1 base, with 18 bases between the two germline ends. CDR3 nucleotide sequence: TGTGCCAGGGGGGGGGAAAGACAGGCCCAAGAGACCCAGTACTTC. It translates to CARGGERQAQETQYF.

With respect to this clone: The sample holds other DNA sequences that translate to the same CDR3. The chain links TRBV2 to TRBJ1-5, with D hard to call. The CDR3 runs to 14 residues. Germline V gives CDR1 SNHLY, CDR2 FYNNEI. V dropped 0 bases and J dropped 4 bases, with 7 bases sitting between them. This CDR3 reads CASSEARENQPQHF. DNA of the CDR3: TGTGCCAGCAGTGAAGCTCGGGAAAATCAGCCCCAGCATTTT.

The V call is TRBV5-4, the J call TRBJ2-7; the match to TRBD1 covers 7 bases. CDR3 length: 12 amino acids. The germline gives CDR1 SGHNT, CDR2 YYREEE (reference sequence). The trim removed 2 bases at V and 6 bases at J, leaving 2 bases unmatched. The CDR3 protein is CASSFRQGEQYF. CDR3 nucleotide sequence: TGTGCCAGCAGCTTCAGACAGGGCGAGCAGTACTTC.

The rearrangement uses TRBV6-2 or TRBV6-3 and TRBJ1-4; D gene unclear. Germline V gives CDR1 MNHEY, CDR2 SVGEGT. The CDR3 consists of 15 residues. V gave up 2 bases and J gave up 0 bases, with 7 bases separating them. CDR3 protein: CASSYTRATNEKLFF. The CDR3, as DNA: TGTGCCAGCAGTTACACGCGTGCAACTAATGAAAAACTGTTTTTT.

The CDR3 DNA reads TGTGCCAGCAGTTACGGGTTCAGCGGGTCCCAACAAGAGACCCAGTACTTC. This sequence encodes CASSYGFSGSQQETQYF. The chain has TRBV6-2 or TRBV6-3 and TRBJ2-5; possible D gene TRBD2, 6 bases. Germline V gene sequence: CDR1 MNHEY, CDR2 SVGEGT. This CDR3 spans 17 amino acids. V lost 2 bases and J lost 2, with 18 bases in between.

The gene calls are TRBV5-1 and TRBJ2-3; 7 bases map to TRBD1. The J segment lost 2 bases and the V segment lost 6 bases, leaving 9 bases of the junction unmatched. Germline values: CDR1 SGHRS, CDR2 YFSETQ. The CDR3 has 15 amino acids. In DNA form, the CDR3 reads TGCGCCAGCACCACCGGGACAGACTACACAGATACGCAGTATTTT. This codes for CASTTGTDYTDTQYF.

The chain combines TRBV18 with TRBJ1-6; TRBD1 matches at 11 bases. From germline, CDR1 is KGHSH and CDR2 LQKENI. V trimming: 5 bases; J trimming: 7 bases; junction bases outside the gene matches: 7. The CDR3 loop spans 16 amino acids. CDR3: CASSEPGTGGNSPLHF. The CDR3 DNA reads as TGTGCCAGCTCAGAACCCGGGACAGGGGGGAATTCACCCCTCCACTTT.

This chain joins TRBV27 and TRBJ1-1, with D perhaps matching TRBD1 (5 bases). The germline V gene encodes CDR1 MNHEY and CDR2 SMNVEV (reference sequence). The CDR3 is 15 amino acids. Trimming pared 5 bases from V and 5 bases from J, leaving 18 bases between. This chain's CDR3 is CASSPLGGVVTEAFF. CDR3 coding DNA: TGTGCCAGCAGTCCCCTCGGGGGAGTGGTGACTGAAGCTTTCTTT.

The chain employs TRBV2 and TRBJ1-1, with 7 bases lining up with TRBD1. Germline CDR1 SNHLY, CDR2 FYNNEI. V dropped 6 bases and J dropped 1; count of bases not matched to a gene: 8. This CDR3 spans 15 amino acids. CDR3 nucleotide sequence: TGTGCCAGCAGGTCACTGGGACAGAGGAACACTGAAGCTTTCTTT. Residues: CASRSLGQRNTEAFF.

This sequence joins TRBV18 and TRBJ2-7, with D unclear. Germline V gene data show CDR1 as KGHSH and CDR2 as LQKENI. Trimming shortened V by 5 bases and J by 4 bases, and 18 bases separated the two germline ends. The CDR3 spans 15 residues. The CDR3 is CASSSRPRTGYEQYF. For the CDR3, the DNA is TGTGCCAGCTCATCGAGGCCACGTACTGGGTACGAGCAGTACTTC.

V and J are TRBV29-1 and TRBJ2-7; D not resolved. This CDR3 spans 13 amino acids. Germline-derived CDR1 and CDR2 are SQVTM and ANQGSEA. Trimming removed 6 bases from V and 4 bases from J, with 16 bases in between. CDR3 DNA: TGCAGCGTATCACGAGGATTTGGGTACGAGCAGTACTTC. Translation gives CSVSRGFGYEQYF.

In the case of this clone: The junction does not match germline at one end; this may be a read error. V and J are TRBV10-3 and TRBJ1-3; no definite D call. The germline CDR1 and CDR2 sequences are ENHRY and SYGVKD. The CDR3 is 13 residues long. CDR3 in DNA: TGTGCCACCAGTACGGCGGGGAAAAACACCATATATTTT. Translation gives CATSTAGKNTIYF.

In its sample, this clone was seen many times. V usage is TRBV6-1 and J usage is TRBJ2-1; D gene unclear. The CDR3 sequence is 16 residues long. The V gene's germline CDR1 is MNHNS and CDR2 SASEGT. V shed 3 bases and J shed 6 bases, with 18 bases lying between them. The CDR3 nucleotides read TGTGCCAGCAGTGAGGGCGAGTCGGAAGTAGTCAATGAGCAGTTCTTC. This codes for CASSEGESEVVNEQFF.

V gene TRBV5-4 combines with J gene TRBJ1-2; 12 nucleotides match TRBD1. CDR1 is SGHNT, CDR2 YYREEE, per germline (reference sequence). The CDR3 consists of 15 residues. V was clipped by 0 bases and J by 7 bases; unmatched bases: 4. CDR3: CASSLAGTGGIGYTF. The CDR3 nucleotides read TGTGCCAGCAGCTTGGCCGGGACAGGGGGCATTGGCTACACCTTC. Together with reference TRBV5-4 and TRBJ1-2, the CDR3 gives the full variable domain: ETGVTQSPTHLIKTRGQQVTLRCSSQSGHNTVSWYQQALGQGPQFIFQYYREEENGRGNFPPRFSGLQFPNYSSELNVNALELDDSALYLCASSLAGTGGIGYTFGSGTRLTVV.